This T cell receptor beta chain was sequenced during a study of OX40 agonist ivuxolimab in advanced cancers. V lost 6 bases and J lost 6, with 21 bases in between. This CDR3 comprises 15 residues. CDR1 and CDR2 from the germline V gene are MNHEY and SMNVEV (reference sequence). The assay was immunoSEQ multiplex PCR, and TCRdb's table has in-frame clones only and misses some. The sample includes about 68,000 clones, approximately 91% seen only once; the top ten take just over 0.3%. The sequencing used CD4+ or CD8+ T cells sorted from blood, collected in a trial of the OX40 agonist ivuxolimab. The chain uses TRBV27 and TRBJ2-7, with D perhaps matching TRBD2 (7 bases). This TCR came from an adult with an advanced solid tumor such as melanoma, head and neck, liver or kidney cancer. The CDR3 DNA follows: TGTGCCAGCAGCTGGGTTAGGGGGGGGCCGAGCGAGCAGTACTTC. Residues: CASSWVRGGPSEQYF.